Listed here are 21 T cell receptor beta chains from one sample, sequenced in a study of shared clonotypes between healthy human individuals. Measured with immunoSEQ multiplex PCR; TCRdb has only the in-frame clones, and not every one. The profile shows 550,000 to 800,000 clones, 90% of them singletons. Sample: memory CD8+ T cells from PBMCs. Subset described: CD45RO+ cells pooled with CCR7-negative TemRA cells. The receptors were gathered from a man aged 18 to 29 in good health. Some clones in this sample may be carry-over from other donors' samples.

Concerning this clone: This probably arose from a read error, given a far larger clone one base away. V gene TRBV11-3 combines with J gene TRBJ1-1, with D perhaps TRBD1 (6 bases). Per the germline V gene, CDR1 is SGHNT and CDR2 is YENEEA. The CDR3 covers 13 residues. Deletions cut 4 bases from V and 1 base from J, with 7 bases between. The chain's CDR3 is CASSWTENTEAFF. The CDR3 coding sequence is TGTGCCAGCAGCTGGACAGAGAACACTGAAGCTTTCTTT.

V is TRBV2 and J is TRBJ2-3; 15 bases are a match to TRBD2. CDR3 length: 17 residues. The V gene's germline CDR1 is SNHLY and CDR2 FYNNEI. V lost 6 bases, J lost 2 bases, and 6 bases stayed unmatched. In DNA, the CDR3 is TGTGCCAGCAGGGCTGGGACTAGCGGGAGGCTCACAGATACGCAGTATTTT. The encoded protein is CASRAGTSGRLTDTQYF.

The CDR3: CASSYWLAGVGEQFF. The CDR3 region has the DNA TGTGCCAGCAGTTACTGGCTAGCGGGGGTGGGTGAGCAGTTCTTC. The chain recombines TRBV6-5 with TRBJ2-1, with 10 bases identical to TRBD2. Germline assignment: CDR1 MNHEY and CDR2 SVGAGI. The CDR3 totals 15 residues. V lost 1 base to trimming and J lost 9 bases; unmatched junction nucleotides: 6.

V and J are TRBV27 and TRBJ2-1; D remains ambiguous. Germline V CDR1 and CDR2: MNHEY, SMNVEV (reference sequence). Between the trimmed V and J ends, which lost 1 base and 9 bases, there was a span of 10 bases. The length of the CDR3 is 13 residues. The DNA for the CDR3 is TGTGCCAGCAGTTTATTCCAGCCACGTGAGCAGTTCTTC. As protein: CASSLFQPREQFF.

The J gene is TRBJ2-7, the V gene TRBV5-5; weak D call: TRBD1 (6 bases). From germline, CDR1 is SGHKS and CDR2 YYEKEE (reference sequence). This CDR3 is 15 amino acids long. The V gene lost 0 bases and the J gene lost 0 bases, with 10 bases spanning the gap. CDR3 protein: CASSLAVGASYEQYF. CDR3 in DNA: TGTGCCAGCAGCTTGGCCGTGGGGGCCTCCTACGAGCAGTACTTC.

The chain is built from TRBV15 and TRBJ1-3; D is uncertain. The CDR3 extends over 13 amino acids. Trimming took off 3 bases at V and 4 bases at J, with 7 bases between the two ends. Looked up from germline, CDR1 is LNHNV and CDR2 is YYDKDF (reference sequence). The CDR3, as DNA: TGTGCCACCAGCAGCCTAACGGGAAACACCATATATTTT. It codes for CATSSLTGNTIYF. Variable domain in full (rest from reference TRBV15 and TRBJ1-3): DAMVIQNPRYQVTQFGKPVTLSCSQTLNHNVMYWYQQKSSQAPKLLFHYYDKDFNNEADTPDNFQSRRPNTSFCFLDIRSPGLGDTAMYLCATSSLTGNTIYFGEGSWLTVV.

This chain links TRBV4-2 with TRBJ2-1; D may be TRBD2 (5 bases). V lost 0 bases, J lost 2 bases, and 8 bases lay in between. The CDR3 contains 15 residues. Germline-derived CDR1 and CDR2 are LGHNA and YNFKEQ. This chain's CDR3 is CASSQERETYNEQFF. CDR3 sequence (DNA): TGTGCCAGCAGCCAAGAACGGGAAACCTACAATGAGCAGTTCTTC.

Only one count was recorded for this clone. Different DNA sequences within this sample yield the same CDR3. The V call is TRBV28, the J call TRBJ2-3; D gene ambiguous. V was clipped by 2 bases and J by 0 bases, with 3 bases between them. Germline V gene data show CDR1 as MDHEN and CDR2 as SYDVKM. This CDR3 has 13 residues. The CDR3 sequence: CASSLRSTDTQYF. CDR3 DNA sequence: TGTGCCAGCAGTTTACGCAGCACAGATACGCAGTATTTT. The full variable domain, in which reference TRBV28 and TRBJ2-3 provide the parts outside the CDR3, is DVKVTQSSRYLVKRTGEKVFLECVQDMDHENMFWYRQDPGLGLRLIYFSYDVKMKEKGDIPEGYSVSREKKERFSLILESASTNQTSMYLCASSLRSTDTQYFGPGTRLTVL.

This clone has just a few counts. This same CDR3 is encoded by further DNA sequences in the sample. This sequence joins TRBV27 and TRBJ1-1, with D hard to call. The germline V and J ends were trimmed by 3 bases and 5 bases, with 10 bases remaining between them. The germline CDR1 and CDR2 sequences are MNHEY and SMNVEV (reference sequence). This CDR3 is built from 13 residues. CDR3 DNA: TGTGCCAGCAGTTTTGGGGTTGGGACTGAAGCTTTCTTT. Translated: CASSFGVGTEAFF.

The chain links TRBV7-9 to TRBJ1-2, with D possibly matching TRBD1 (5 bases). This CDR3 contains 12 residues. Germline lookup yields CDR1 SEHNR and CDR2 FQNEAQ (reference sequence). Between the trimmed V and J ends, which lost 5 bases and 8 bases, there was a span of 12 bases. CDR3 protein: CASSGSGSGYTF. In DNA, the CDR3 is TGTGCCAGCAGCGGTTCAGGGTCCGGCTACACCTTC.

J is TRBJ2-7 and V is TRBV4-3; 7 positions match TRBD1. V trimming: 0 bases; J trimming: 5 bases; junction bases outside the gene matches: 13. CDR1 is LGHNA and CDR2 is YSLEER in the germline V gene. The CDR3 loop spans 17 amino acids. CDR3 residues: CASSQDLPTGNFNEQYF. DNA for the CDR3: TGCGCCAGCAGCCAAGACCTGCCGACAGGGAACTTCAACGAGCAGTACTTC.

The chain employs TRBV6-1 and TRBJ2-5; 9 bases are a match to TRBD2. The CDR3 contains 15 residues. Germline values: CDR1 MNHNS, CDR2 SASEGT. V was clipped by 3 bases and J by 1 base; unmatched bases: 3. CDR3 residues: CASSEVAGAQETQYF. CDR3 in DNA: TGTGCCAGCAGTGAGGTAGCGGGAGCCCAAGAGACCCAGTACTTC.

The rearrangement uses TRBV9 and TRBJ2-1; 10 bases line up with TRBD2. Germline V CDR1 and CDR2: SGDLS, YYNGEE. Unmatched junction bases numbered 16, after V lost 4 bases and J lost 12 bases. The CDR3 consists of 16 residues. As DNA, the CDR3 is TGTGCCAGCAGCCCAGAACCGGGACTAGCGCCGGGGGGGCAGTTCTTC. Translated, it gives CASSPEPGLAPGGQFF. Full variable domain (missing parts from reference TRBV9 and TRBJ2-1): DSGVTQTPKHLITATGQRVTLRCSPRSGDLSVYWYQQSLDQGLQFLIQYYNGEERAKGNILERFSAQQFPDLHSELNLSSLELGDSALYFCASSPEPGLAPGGQFFGPGTRLTVL.

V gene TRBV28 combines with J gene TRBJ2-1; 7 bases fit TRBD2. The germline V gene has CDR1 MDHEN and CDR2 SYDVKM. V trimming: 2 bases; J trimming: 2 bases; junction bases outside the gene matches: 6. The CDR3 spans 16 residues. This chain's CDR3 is CASSLLGLAAYNEQFF. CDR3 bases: TGTGCCAGCAGTTTACTTGGTCTAGCGGCCTACAATGAGCAGTTCTTC.

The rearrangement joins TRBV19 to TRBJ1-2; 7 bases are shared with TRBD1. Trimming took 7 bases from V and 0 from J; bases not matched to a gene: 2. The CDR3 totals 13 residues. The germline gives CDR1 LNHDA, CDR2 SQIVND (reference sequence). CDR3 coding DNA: TGTGCCAGTACTCAGGGGGCTAACTATGGCTACACCTTC. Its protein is CASTQGANYGYTF.

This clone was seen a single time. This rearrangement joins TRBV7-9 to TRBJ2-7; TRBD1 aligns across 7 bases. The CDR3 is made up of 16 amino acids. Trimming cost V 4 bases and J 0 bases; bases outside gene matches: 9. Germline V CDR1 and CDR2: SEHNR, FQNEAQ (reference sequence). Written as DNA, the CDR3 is TGTGCCAGCAGCTCGATAGGGACAGTCAACTCCTACGAGCAGTACTTC. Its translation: CASSSIGTVNSYEQYF.

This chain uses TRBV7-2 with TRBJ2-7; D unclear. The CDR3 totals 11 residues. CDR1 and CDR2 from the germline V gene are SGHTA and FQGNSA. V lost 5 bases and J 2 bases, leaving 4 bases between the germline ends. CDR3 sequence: CASSPAYEQYF. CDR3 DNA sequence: TGTGCCAGCAGCCCCGCCTACGAGCAGTACTTC.

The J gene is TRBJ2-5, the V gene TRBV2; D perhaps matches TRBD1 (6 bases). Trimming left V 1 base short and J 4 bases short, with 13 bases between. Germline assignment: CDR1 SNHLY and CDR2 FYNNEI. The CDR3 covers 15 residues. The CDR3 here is CASSEGGAGAETQYF. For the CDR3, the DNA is TGTGCCAGCAGTGAAGGGGGTGCAGGGGCAGAGACCCAGTACTTC. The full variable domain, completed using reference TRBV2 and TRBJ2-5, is EPEVTQTPSHQVTQMGQEVILRCVPISNHLYFYWYRQILGQKVEFLVSFYNNEISEKSEIFDDQFSVERPDGSNFTLKIRSTKLEDSAMYFCASSEGGAGAETQYFGPGTRLLVL.

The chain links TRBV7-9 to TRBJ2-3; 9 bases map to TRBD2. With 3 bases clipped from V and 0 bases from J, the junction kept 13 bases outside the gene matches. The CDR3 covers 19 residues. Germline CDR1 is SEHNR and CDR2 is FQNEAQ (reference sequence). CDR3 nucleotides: TGTGCCAGCAGCTTTTCCCGGGGCGCTAGCGGGACAAGCACAGATACGCAGTATTTT. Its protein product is CASSFSRGASGTSTDTQYF. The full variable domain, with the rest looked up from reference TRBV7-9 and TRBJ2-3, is DTGVSQNPRHKITKRGQNVTFRCDPISEHNRLYWYRQTLGQGPEFLTYFQNEAQLEKSRLLSDRFSAERPKGSFSTLEIQRTEQGDSAMYLCASSFSRGASGTSTDTQYFGPGTRLTVL.

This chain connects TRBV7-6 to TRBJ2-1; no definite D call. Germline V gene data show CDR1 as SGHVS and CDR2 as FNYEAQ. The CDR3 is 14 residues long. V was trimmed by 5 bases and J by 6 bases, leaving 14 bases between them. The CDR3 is CASSPRSGFNEQFF. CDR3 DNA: TGTGCCAGCAGCCCCCGGTCAGGATTCAATGAGCAGTTCTTC.

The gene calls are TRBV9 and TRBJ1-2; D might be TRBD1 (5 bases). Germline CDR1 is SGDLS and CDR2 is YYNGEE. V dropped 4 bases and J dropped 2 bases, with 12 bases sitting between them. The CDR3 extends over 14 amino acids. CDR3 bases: TGTGCCAGCAGCCGAGGGACTCAGAACTATGGCTACACCTTC. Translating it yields CASSRGTQNYGYTF.